These 27 T cell receptor beta chains were all obtained from the same sample, sequenced in a study of shared clonotypes between healthy human individuals. Generated by immunoSEQ multiplex PCR, the TCRdb table keeps only in-frame clones and is missing some. The repertoire holds a few hundred thousand clones, with roughly 70% as singletons. The sequenced sample was memory CD4+ T cells sorted from blood. Documented subset: CD45RA-negative fraction. These TCRs come from a young man in good health.

V and J are TRBV5-1 and TRBJ1-2; D is undetermined. Deletions cut 0 bases from V and 4 bases from J, with 10 bases between. The germline gives CDR1 SGHRS, CDR2 YFSETQ. This CDR3 region has 14 residues. CDR3 amino acids: CASSLESGGYGYTF. DNA of the CDR3: TGCGCCAGCAGCTTGGAGTCAGGTGGCTATGGCTACACCTTC.

This sequence joins TRBV29-1 and TRBJ1-2; D may be TRBD1 (6 bases). Trimming took 6 bases from V and 4 from J, leaving 15 bases between them. In germline, CDR1 is SQVTM, CDR2 ANQGSEA. This CDR3 region has 13 residues. As DNA, the CDR3 is TGCAGCGTCCCGGATAGGGGGTCCTATGGCTACACCTTC. Protein sequence: CSVPDRGSYGYTF.

The rearrangement joins TRBV6-6 to TRBJ2-3; D is unclear. Germline loops: CDR1 MNHNY, CDR2 SVGAGI (reference sequence). The CDR3 is 15 residues long. The V end was cut by 4 bases, the J end by 5 bases, with 16 bases between. CDR3 nucleotides: TGTGCCAGCAGTTCCGAGACCCCTTTCGGAGATACGCAGTATTTT. Translated, it gives CASSSETPFGDTQYF.

Points on this clone: Other nucleotide sequences in the sample specify the same CDR3. CDR3 sequence (DNA): TGTGCCTGGTCCTGGAGCAATGAGCAGTTCTTC. Amino acids: CAWSWSNEQFF. The chain couples TRBV30 to TRBJ2-1; no clear D. Germline lookup yields CDR1 GTSNPN and CDR2 SVGIG (reference sequence). The V end lost 5 bases, the J end lost 6 bases, and 8 bases lay between the germline ends. The CDR3 is 11 amino acids.

The J gene is TRBJ2-5, the V gene TRBV28; D uncertain. The CDR3 covers 17 residues. The V gene's germline CDR1 is MDHEN and CDR2 SYDVKM. Trimming stripped 6 bases from V and 5 bases from J, with 25 bases between. The CDR3: CASRGIVSLGRAETQYF. The CDR3 bases are TGTGCCAGCAGGGGTATAGTTTCGCTGGGCAGAGCCGAGACCCAGTACTTC.

This clone appeared a few times. The chain combines TRBV7-9 with TRBJ1-2; TRBD1 might be the D (5 bases). Trimming shortened V by 2 bases and J by 9 bases, and 25 bases separated the two germline ends. CDR3 length equals 17 residues. From germline, CDR1 is SEHNR and CDR2 FQNEAQ (reference sequence). The DNA for the CDR3 is TGTGCCAGCAGCTTAAAGGGTTGGGGACCCGTGTTAAACCGCTACACCTTC. Encoded protein: CASSLKGWGPVLNRYTF.

The chain links TRBV6-1 to TRBJ1-2, with 7 bases that match TRBD1. The CDR3 covers 15 residues. Germline CDR1 MNHNS, CDR2 SASEGT. The J segment lost 7 bases and the V segment lost 7 bases, leaving 15 bases of the junction unmatched. In DNA, the CDR3 is TGTGCCAGCACCCGTACCCGACAGGGTCTCCGTGGCTACACCTTC. Translated: CASTRTRQGLRGYTF.

This chain uses TRBV21-1 with TRBJ1-1; the tabulated D call, TRBD1, remains unverified against the DNA. TRBV21-1 is flagged as a pseudogene. The CDR3 totals 16 residues. The CDR3 region has the DNA TGTGCCAGCAGCAGACGACAGGGTAAAAATAGCCCTGAAGCTTTCTTT. It is translated as CASSRRQGKNSPEAFF.

This clone was seen repeatedly, ten times or more. The V gene is TRBV7-2, the J gene TRBJ1-2, with 7 bases aligning to TRBD1. With V trimmed by 2 bases and J by 7 bases, 4 bases remained unmatched. The germline gives CDR1 SGHTA, CDR2 FQGNSA. The CDR3 runs 13 residues. The CDR3 loop reads CASSLRGQTGYTF. Here the CDR3 DNA reads TGTGCCAGCAGCTTAAGGGGACAGACTGGCTACACCTTC.

This chain connects TRBV28 to TRBJ2-4; 8 bases are a match to TRBD1. The ends lost 6 bases at V and 3 bases at J; junction bases unmatched: 7. The CDR3 extends over 15 amino acids. Germline values: CDR1 MDHEN, CDR2 SYDVKM. The CDR3 DNA reads TGTGCCAGCAGCCGCAGGGGGCAGGGCAAAAACATTCAGTACTTC. Protein: CASSRRGQGKNIQYF.

V and J are TRBV28 and TRBJ2-5, with D perhaps matching TRBD1 (6 bases). The CDR3 extends over 15 amino acids. V was shortened by 4 bases and J by 2 bases, with 14 bases between the two germline ends. In germline, CDR1 is MDHEN, CDR2 SYDVKM. The CDR3, as DNA: TGTGCCAGCAGTTCCATCGGGACACAACAAGAGACCCAGTACTTC. Translated: CASSSIGTQQETQYF. Filled out from reference TRBV28 and TRBJ2-5, the complete variable domain reads DVKVTQSSRYLVKRTGEKVFLECVQDMDHENMFWYRQDPGLGLRLIYFSYDVKMKEKGDIPEGYSVSREKKERFSLILESASTNQTSMYLCASSSIGTQQETQYFGPGTRLLVL.

The V gene is TRBV20-1, the J gene TRBJ2-1; D may be TRBD2 (5 bases). CDR3 length equals 11 residues. Germline V gene lookup returns CDR1 DFQATT and CDR2 SNEGSKA (reference sequence). V was cut by 2 bases and J by 10 bases, with 9 bases left in between. Here the CDR3 reads CSARWEREQFF. The CDR3 bases are TGCAGTGCTAGATGGGAGCGGGAGCAGTTCTTC.

A note on this clone: The same CDR3 can be traced to other DNA sequences in this sample. V usage is TRBV14 and J usage is TRBJ1-5; D gene unclear. The CDR3 runs to 13 residues. Germline lookup yields CDR1 SGHDN and CDR2 FVKESK. V lost 4 bases, J lost 7 bases, and 11 bases lay in between. The CDR3 sequence: CASSPGLNQPQHF. The CDR3 DNA follows: TGTGCCAGCAGCCCCGGTTTGAACCAGCCCCAGCATTTT. The full variable domain, completed using reference TRBV14 and TRBJ1-5, is EAGVTQFPSHSVIEKGQTVTLRCDPISGHDNLYWYRRVMGKEIKFLLHFVKESKQDESGMPNNRFLAERTGGTYSTLKVQPAELEDSGVYFCASSPGLNQPQHFGDGTRLSIL.

This chain uses TRBV20-1 with TRBJ2-5; D gene unclear. This CDR3 is built from 11 residues. V lost 6 bases to trimming and J lost 6 bases, with 11 bases between them. Germline CDR1 and CDR2: DFQATT and SNEGSKA (reference sequence). The CDR3 loop reads CSARIAQTQYF. CDR3 nucleotide sequence: TGCAGTGCCAGGATAGCCCAGACCCAGTACTTC.

The chain links TRBV29-1 to TRBJ1-3; D remains ambiguous. V lost 2 bases, J lost 0 bases, and 5 bases lay in between. The germline CDR1 and CDR2 sequences are SQVTM and ANQGSEA. CDR3 length: 13 amino acids. Written as DNA, the CDR3 is TGCAGCGTTGAAAAGAGCTCTGGAAACACCATATATTTT. It is translated as CSVEKSSGNTIYF.

The V gene is TRBV19, the J gene TRBJ2-2; D possibly matches TRBD1 or TRBD2 (5 bases each). CDR1 LNHDA and CDR2 SQIVND come from the germline V gene (reference sequence). CDR3 size: 17 residues. The V end lost 7 bases, the J end lost 0 bases, and 18 bases lay between the germline ends. CDR3 residues: CASTRAAGRANTGELFF. DNA of the CDR3: TGTGCCAGTACCCGTGCCGCGGGCAGGGCGAACACCGGGGAGCTGTTTTTT.

The V and J genes are TRBV29-1 and TRBJ2-5; 8 bases match TRBD2. V trimming: 4 bases; J trimming: 6 bases; junction bases outside the gene matches: 10. The CDR3 spans 14 residues. Germline-derived CDR1 and CDR2 are SQVTM and ANQGSEA. The CDR3 loop reads CSVAEPTSAKTQYF. CDR3 sequence (DNA): TGCAGCGTTGCAGAGCCGACTAGCGCAAAGACCCAGTACTTC.

This clone was detected once. The chain recombines TRBV14 with TRBJ1-2; D unresolved. Germline V gene lookup returns CDR1 SGHDN and CDR2 FVKESK. The CDR3 is 13 residues long. V was pared by 3 bases and J by 3 bases, with 8 bases between. In DNA form, the CDR3 reads TGTGCCAGCAGCCAGGGAACCTACTATGGCTACACCTTC. It is translated as CASSQGTYYGYTF.

This clone was detected only once. The V gene is TRBV27, the J gene TRBJ2-1; 11 positions agree with TRBD2. The CDR3 has 18 residues. Germline V gene sequence: CDR1 MNHEY, CDR2 SMNVEV (reference sequence). The J segment lost 6 bases and the V segment lost 4 bases, leaving 14 bases of the junction unmatched. CDR3: CASSYDTGAGTSGNEQFF. In DNA form, the CDR3 reads TGTGCCAGCAGTTATGACACAGGGGCCGGGACTAGCGGCAATGAGCAGTTCTTC.

The V gene is TRBV27, the J gene TRBJ1-5; TRBD1 is a possible D gene (5 bases). Germline assignment: CDR1 MNHEY and CDR2 SMNVEV (reference sequence). Trimming took off 2 bases at V and 2 bases at J, with 16 bases between the two ends. The CDR3 runs to 17 residues. The CDR3 DNA sequence: TGTGCCAGCAGTTTACAGTTTTCGATAGGGGGCAATCAGCCCCAGCATTTT. This codes for CASSLQFSIGGNQPQHF.

This clone has a single count. The genes are TRBV2 and TRBJ2-5; D perhaps matches TRBD2 (6 bases). This CDR3 contains 12 residues. In germline, CDR1 is SNHLY, CDR2 FYNNEI. Trimming pared 6 bases from V and 5 bases from J, leaving 10 bases between. CDR3 coding DNA: TGTGCCAGCAGCCCAGGGAGGGAGACCCAGTACTTC. Its translation: CASSPGRETQYF.

J is TRBJ2-7 and V is TRBV2, with 7 nucleotides matching TRBD1. CDR3 length: 14 amino acids. Germline V gene sequence: CDR1 SNHLY, CDR2 FYNNEI. The trim removed 5 bases at V and 2 bases at J, leaving 6 bases unmatched. The DNA for the CDR3 is TGTGCCAGCAGTACTGGACAGGCCCCCTACGAGCAGTACTTC. Protein product: CASSTGQAPYEQYF. Using reference TRBV2 and TRBJ2-7 for the parts outside the CDR3, the full variable domain is EPEVTQTPSHQVTQMGQEVILRCVPISNHLYFYWYRQILGQKVEFLVSFYNNEISEKSEIFDDQFSVERPDGSNFTLKIRSTKLEDSAMYFCASSTGQAPYEQYFGPGTRLTVT.

The rearrangement uses TRBV6-1 and TRBJ1-5; D gene uncertain. Between the trimmed V and J ends, which lost 8 bases and 3 bases, there was a span of 11 bases. CDR1 is MNHNS, CDR2 SASEGT, per germline. The CDR3 is 13 amino acids. The CDR3 DNA is TGTGCCAGCCGGTCGGGGTTCAATCAGCCCCAGCATTTT. Its protein is CASRSGFNQPQHF.

The V gene is TRBV10-2, the J gene TRBJ2-1; TRBD1 aligns across 7 bases. Germline CDR1 WSHSY, CDR2 SAAADI. CDR3 length equals 15 residues. V dropped 3 bases and J dropped 6; count of bases not matched to a gene: 8. Here the CDR3 reads CASSERGGFSNEQFF. In nucleotides, the CDR3 is TGCGCCAGCAGTGAACGAGGGGGCTTCAGCAATGAGCAGTTCTTC.

This sequence joins TRBV7-2 and TRBJ2-1; no clear D gene. V was clipped by 6 bases and J by 3 bases, with 9 bases between them. CDR3 size: 13 residues. Germline CDR1 reads SGHTA; CDR2 reads FQGNSA. CDR3 nucleotides: TGTGCCAGCAGTTCTATGCTCTACAATGAGCAGTTCTTC. Translated, it gives CASSSMLYNEQFF.

With respect to this clone: Compared with germline, one end of the junction differs, possibly owing to a read error. This CDR3 is CANSPRNTEAFF. The CDR3 nucleotides read TGTGCCAACAGCCCCAGGAACACTGAAGCTTTCTTT. The chain combines TRBV7-9 with TRBJ1-1, with D uncertain. The germline V gene has CDR1 SEHNR and CDR2 FQNEAQ (reference sequence). The CDR3 totals 12 residues.

The chain couples TRBV6-1 to TRBJ1-4; 9 bases are shared with TRBD1. The CDR3 contains 15 residues. Germline CDR1 reads MNHNS; CDR2 reads SASEGT. The V gene end was trimmed by 4 bases and the J gene end by 7 bases; junction bases not matched to a gene: 7. The CDR3 spells CASSATGGRSEKLFF. The CDR3 DNA sequence: TGTGCCAGCAGTGCCACAGGGGGCAGGAGTGAAAAACTGTTTTTT.